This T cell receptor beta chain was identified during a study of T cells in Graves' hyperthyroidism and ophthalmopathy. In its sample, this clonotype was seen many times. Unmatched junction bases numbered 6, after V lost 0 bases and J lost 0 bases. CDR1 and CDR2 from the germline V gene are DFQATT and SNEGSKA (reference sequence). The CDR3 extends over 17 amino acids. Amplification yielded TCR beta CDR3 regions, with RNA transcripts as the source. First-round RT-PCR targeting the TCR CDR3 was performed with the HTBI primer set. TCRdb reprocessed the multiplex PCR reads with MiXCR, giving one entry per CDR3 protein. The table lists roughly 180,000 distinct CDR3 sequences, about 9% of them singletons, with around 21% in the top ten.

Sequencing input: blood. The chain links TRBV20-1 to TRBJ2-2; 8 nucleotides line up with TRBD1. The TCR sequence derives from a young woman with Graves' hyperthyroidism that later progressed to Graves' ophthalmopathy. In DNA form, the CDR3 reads TGCAGTGCTAGAGATTCAGGGGGCAGACCGAACACCGGGGAGCTGTTTTTT. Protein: CSARDSGGRPNTGELFF.